This T cell receptor (beta chain) was recorded in a study of blood T cell repertoires in COVID-19. The V end was cut by 3 bases, the J end by 4 bases, with 15 bases between. This CDR3 has 15 amino acids. The germline CDR1 and CDR2 sequences are LNHDA and SQIVND (reference sequence). Clones were read by immunoSEQ multiplex PCR, and TCRdb kept only the in-frame ones, dropping some. The table records over 100,000 clones, around 89% of them present only once. The sample taken for sequencing was peripheral blood. This TCR was recovered from a man aged 45-65 years with acute or convalescent COVID-19. The chain employs TRBV19 and TRBJ1-2; weak D call: TRBD1 (6 bases). DNA of the CDR3: TGTGCCAGTAGTATTGTTGGGGGCCTAGGCTATGGCTACACCTTC. Its protein product is CASSIVGGLGYGYTF. The full variable domain, its missing parts supplied by reference TRBV19 and TRBJ1-2, is DGGITQSPKYLFRKEGQNVTLSCEQNLNHDAMYWYRQDPGQGLRLIYYSQIVNDFQKGDIAEGYSVSREKKESFPLTVTSAQKNPTAFYLCASSIVGGLGYGYTFGSGTRLTVV.